This T cell receptor (beta chain) originates from a study of blood T cell repertoires in COVID-19. Study as a whole: Italy, Spain and the United States were the sources of the convalescent and acute COVID-19 samples.

The study recruited people aged roughly 18 to 100 years across approximately 25 US areas. Method: immunoSEQ multiplex PCR; TCRdb's copy keeps in-frame clones and lacks some. Of roughly 280,000 clones in the sample, roughly 90% were seen once. Specimen: PBMCs or T cells enriched from blood (not recorded which). The TCR was taken from a woman in her fifties or sixties who had recovered from COVID-19.

The CDR3 DNA follows: TGTGCCAGCAGCCCCCAGGGGAGTGCAATGAATGAGCAGTTCTTC. This codes for CASSPQGSAMNEQFF. This chain connects TRBV7-2 to TRBJ2-1, with TRBD1 as a possible D gene (6 bases). Germline lookup yields CDR1 SGHTA and CDR2 FQGNSA. V lost 5 bases and J 7 bases, leaving 18 bases between the germline ends. This CDR3 region has 15 residues.